What follows describes a single T cell receptor (beta chain). Measured with immunoSEQ multiplex PCR; TCRdb has only the in-frame clones, and not every one. The sample lists roughly 1,000,000 clones; around three quarters were seen once. This CDR3 region has 16 residues. From germline, CDR1 is SGHKS and CDR2 YYEKEE (reference sequence). Trimming took 0 bases from V and 3 from J, leaving 13 bases between them. The data stem from a study of shared clonotypes between healthy human individuals. The receptor was derived from a man aged 18 to 30 in good health. Some clones in this sample may be carry-over from other donors' samples. Material: memory CD4+ T cells from PBMCs. Subset noted: CD45RA-negative fraction. The rearrangement joins TRBV5-5 to TRBJ2-4, with D perhaps TRBD1 (5 bases). CDR3 DNA sequence: TGTGCCAGCAGCTTGGTTGCAGGGTTGGACAAAAACATTCAGTACTTC. This codes for CASSLVAGLDKNIQYF.